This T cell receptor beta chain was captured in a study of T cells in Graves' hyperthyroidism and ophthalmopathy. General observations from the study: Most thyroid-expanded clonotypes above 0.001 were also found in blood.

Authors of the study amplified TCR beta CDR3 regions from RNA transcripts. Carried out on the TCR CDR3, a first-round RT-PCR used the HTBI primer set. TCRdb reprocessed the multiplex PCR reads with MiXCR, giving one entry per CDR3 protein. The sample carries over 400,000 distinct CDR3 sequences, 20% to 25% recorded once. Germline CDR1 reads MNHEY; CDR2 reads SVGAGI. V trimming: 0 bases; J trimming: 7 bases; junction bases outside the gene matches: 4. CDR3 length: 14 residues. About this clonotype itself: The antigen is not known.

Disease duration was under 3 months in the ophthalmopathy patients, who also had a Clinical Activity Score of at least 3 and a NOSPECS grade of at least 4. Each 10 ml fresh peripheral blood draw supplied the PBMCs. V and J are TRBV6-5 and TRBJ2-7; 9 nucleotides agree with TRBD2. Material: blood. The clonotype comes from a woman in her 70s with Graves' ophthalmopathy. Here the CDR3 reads CASSYSTLAGEQYF. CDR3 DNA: TGTGCCAGCAGTTACTCGACCCTAGCGGGGGAGCAGTACTTC.